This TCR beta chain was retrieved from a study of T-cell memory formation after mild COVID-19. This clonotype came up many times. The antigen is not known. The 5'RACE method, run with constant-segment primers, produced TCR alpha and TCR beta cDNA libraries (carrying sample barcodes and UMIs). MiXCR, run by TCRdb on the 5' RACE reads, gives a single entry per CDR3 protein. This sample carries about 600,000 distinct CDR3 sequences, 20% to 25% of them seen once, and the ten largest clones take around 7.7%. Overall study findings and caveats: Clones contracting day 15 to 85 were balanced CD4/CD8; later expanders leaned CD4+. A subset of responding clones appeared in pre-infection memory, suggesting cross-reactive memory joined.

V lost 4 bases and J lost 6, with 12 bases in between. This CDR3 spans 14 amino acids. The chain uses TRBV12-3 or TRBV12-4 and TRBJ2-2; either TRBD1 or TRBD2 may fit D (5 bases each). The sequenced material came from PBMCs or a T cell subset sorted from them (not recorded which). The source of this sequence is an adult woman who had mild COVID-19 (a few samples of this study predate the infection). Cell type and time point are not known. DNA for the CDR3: TGTGCCAGCAGTTCGCTGGGGGTGGCCGGGGAGCTGTTTTTT. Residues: CASSSLGVAGELFF.